This TCR beta chain was sequenced for a study of T cell responses to AZD1222 COVID-19 vaccine. General study results and limits: Targeting of unmutated variant regions was reportedly seen in nearly half of spike-specific TCRs.

On this clone itself: Its antigen is unknown.

Germline values: CDR1 LNHDA, CDR2 SQIVND (reference sequence). V lost 5 bases and J lost 2; bases outside the gene matches: 5. The CDR3 extends over 14 amino acids. The assay was immunoSEQ multiplex PCR, and TCRdb's table has in-frame clones only and misses some. The repertoire holds 150,000 to 160,000 clones, with about 88% as singletons. The clonotype was recovered from an adult who had recovered from COVID-19. This rearrangement joins TRBV19 to TRBJ1-2; 7 nucleotides align to TRBD1. The sample here was peripheral blood, taken after recovery from COVID-19. Here the CDR3 reads CASSLTGENYGYTF. CDR3 coding DNA: TGTGCCAGTAGTCTTACAGGGGAAAACTATGGCTACACCTTC.